This T cell receptor beta chain was obtained from a study of T cell responses to AZD1222 COVID-19 vaccine. V gave up 5 bases and J gave up 0 bases, with 14 bases separating them. CDR1 and CDR2 from the germline V gene are SEHNR and FQNEAQ (reference sequence). This CDR3 region has 17 residues. The table came from immunoSEQ multiplex PCR; TCRdb's copy has only in-frame clones and leaves some out. The sample has more than 100,000 clones, about 90% seen once. This material consisted of peripheral blood, taken on day 0 of AZD1222 vaccination. The rearrangement links TRBV7-9 to TRBJ2-6; D is possibly TRBD1 (5 bases). This TCR derives from an adult in good health. Written as DNA, the CDR3 is TGTGCCAGCAGCGCAGCACAGGTCCCCTCTGGGGCCAACGTCCTGACTTTC. Residues: CASSAAQVPSGANVLTF.